The subject of this entry is one T cell receptor beta chain. No antigen is known for it. The library relied on the immunoSEQ multiplex PCR assay. A mixture of 60 forward primers for TCR Vbeta segments and 13 reverse primers for TCR Jbeta segments was used in the multiplex PCR. The CDR3 region of rearranged TCR beta genes was amplified from genomic DNA with a multiplex PCR assay. Amplified TCR beta libraries were sequenced as 87-base-pair reads on the Illumina HiSeq System. In the paper's pipeline: In a later analysis, some 80 million unique TCR beta chains were counted across the roughly 670 repertoires, and approximately 11 million of these chains were shared by at least two donors. A nearest-neighbor algorithm error-corrected the raw reads and collapsed the reads into unique sequences, merging closely related sequences to remove PCR and sequencing errors. Alignment of CDR3 sequences to IMGT reference sequences was used to assign V, D and J gene segments. For a sequence to be retained, a match of at least six nucleotides was required to both a V gene segment and a J gene segment. Rearrangements were called productive when the CDR3 lacked stop codons and stayed in frame with V and J; all others were non-productive. CDR3 was defined according to IMGT convention as the region running from the second conserved V-encoded cysteine to the conserved J-encoded phenylalanine. The earlier analysis of some 540 of the donors excluded any sequence lacking an unambiguous match to a single V gene segment. An earlier analysis of 500 to 600 of the donors classified V segments as functional when productive rearrangements were above 56.7% and as segregating when the standard deviation between donors was above 5%. A statistical classification framework was built for diagnosing cytomegalovirus status from the catalog of TCR beta chain sequences. In a later analysis, V and J genes were assigned by comparing TCR nucleotide sequences against IMGT/GENE-DB human TR gene sequences. A later analysis assigned CDR3 sequences and most-parsimonious VDJ recombination scenarios with the TCRdist pipeline. In a later analysis, each TCR beta chain was defined by its CDR3 amino acid sequence together with its V-gene family, and reads without a unique V-gene family were excluded. In a later analysis, 450 to 600 highly shared, low-generation-probability nucleotide sequences were removed to address suspected cross-contamination and a sequencing artifact. In a later analysis, a clonal expansion index for each public chain was calculated from normalized within-repertoire ranks of inferred template counts. In a later analysis, generation probabilities were computed with a VDJ recombination model fitted to out-of-frame rearrangements, and the resulting probabilities were checked against IGoR. In a later analysis, TCR-TCR, TCR-HLA and TCR-CMV co-occurrence was scored with hypergeometric tests, and a repertoire-size bias correction was applied to TCR pairs. In a later analysis, false discovery rates were estimated by permuting HLA or CMV assignments 20 times. In a later analysis, co-occurring TCRs were grouped with DBSCAN, and TCRdist sequence similarity was added when clustering was performed within HLA-allele-positive subsets. Repertoires with fewer than 30,000 or more than 120,000 public chains, plus five repertoires with anomalous nucleotide sharing, were excluded from co-occurrence clustering. TCRdb carries this immuneACCESS record with in-frame sequences only. Its versions omit some clonotypes, under half of them owing to an unresolved V gene in the studies checked, with the rest unexplained. V and J calls and clone size are those listed in that table; D and trimming were worked out from the DNA. The sample table includes under 150,000 clones. The ten most abundant clones make up under 2% of the sample.

V loses 2 bases, J loses 0 bases, and the germline ends lie 10 bases apart. Counted from cysteine to phenylalanine, this CDR3 has 15 amino acids. Of all the DNA, just the CDR3 is kept, 45 bases in frame from base 1. Taken from the germline V gene, the CDR1 and CDR2 loops are KGHSH and LQKENI. This sample is drawn from a study of cytomegalovirus exposure and HLA in healthy donors (dated 2017 in TCRdb). Regarding the study in general: In an earlier analysis of roughly 500 of the donors, 276 Gb of sequence data and some 100 million unique TCR beta sequences from some 170 million T cells were reported. An early release covering more than 500 HLA-typed donors comprised about 310 gigabases of sequencing data and tens of millions of unique TCR sequences. The genetic ancestry cluster associated with self-reported Caucasian donors included about four fifths of the 350 to 500 genotyped donors. The study aimed to test whether cataloging public T cell receptors could reveal signatures of past pathogen exposure. The T cell repertoires of 550 to 850 subjects were profiled by immunosequencing and related to cytomegalovirus serostatus. Along with the roughly 670-subject first cohort, a separate validation cohort of over a hundred different subjects was used. The study combined high-throughput TCR immunosequencing, statistical association of individual TCRs with disease status, and machine learning to predict cytomegalovirus infection status. In a later analysis, previously published TCR beta repertoires from 666 donors were re-analyzed and high-resolution HLA genotyping was added so that TCR occurrence patterns could be studied. Rather than using new phenotypic data, the later analysis identified candidate immune exposures from TCR beta sequences and from how often those sequences occurred across donors. In an earlier analysis of roughly 540 of the donors, high-throughput TCR beta sequencing was used to judge whether each TCR beta V gene segment behaved as functional or pseudogenic. Alongside the repertoire data, information on donor age, sex, ethnicity and CMV serostatus was compiled. Genome-wide SNP genotypes for about three fifths of the roughly 670 donors were used in a later genetic analysis, which treated that subset as a discovery cohort. All discovery cohort repertoires had been generated using a single sequencing platform. HLA typing covered class I and class II loci at four-digit resolution. The number of typed donors differed by locus: 629-630 for A, B, C, DRB1 and DQB1; some 540 for DQA1; some 610 for DPA1; and around 490 for DPB1. Because of strong linkage in the cohort, four to six DR-DQ haplotypes were treated as single units for association and clustering. Among 398 genotyped donors of the cohort, an average of around 240,000 unique TCR beta nucleotide sequences were sequenced per donor, roughly 20% of them non-productive.

The cohort was made up of 500 to 850 healthy bone marrow donors. Cohort members were all nominally healthy when sampled, although unrecorded immune exposures were likely present. The donor tested CMV seronegative, placing the donor among the 352 seronegative members of the cohort. A peripheral blood sample was provided by each donor, and peripheral blood mononuclear cells were used for TCR beta sequencing. Genomic DNA extraction from the blood cell samples was performed with the Qiagen DNeasy Blood Extraction Kit. Results and caveats for the whole study, not just this receptor: Linkage disequilibrium might explain the correlated functional status among segregating V segments, but an unknown experimental factor could not be ruled out. The study listed 164 TCR beta chains as associated with cytomegalovirus. In a later analysis, TCR association rates were found to vary across HLA loci, with the most associated TCRs seen for DRB1 alleles and the fewest for HLA-C alleles. Several of the top co-occurrence clusters appeared to be linked to parvovirus B19, influenza, CMV and Epstein-Barr virus, according to a later analysis. Broadly in line with IMGT annotations, most TCR beta V segments showed up in productive rearrangements about 87% or about 30% of the time in an earlier analysis of around 600 of the donors. The authors suggested that the approach could potentially be extended to other disease states and immunological phenotypes. A further reported finding was that TCR beta sequences accurately predicted the HLA-A and HLA-B alleles for most subjects in the first cohort. A later analysis associated about 17,000 TCR beta sequences with specific HLA alleles at a false discovery rate of 0.05. The cohort was sequenced for TCR beta chains only, and without alpha or paired-chain data the features that could be detected were limited. Most TCR sequences were seen in very few donors, while some public TCRs were found in many individuals. Because HLA typing was missing for some donors at each locus, association tests included only the typed subset. In a later genetic analysis, fewer N-insertions in productive TCRs were reported among donors in an Asian-associated ancestry cluster than the approximately 630-donor mean. Sequencing depth was assumed to be roughly uniform across donors in the presence/absence analyses, though that assumption may not hold. In vitro tests confirmed that a few of the cytomegalovirus-associated TCR beta chains recognize cytomegalovirus antigens. A cluster of highly shared sequence variants was judged likely to be a technical artifact of the sequencing pipeline. Because the 87-base-pair reads could not distinguish some IMGT-functional V segments, including TRBV6-2 and TRBV6-3, those segments were excluded. Assigning TCR associations to individual alleles was difficult when HLA alleles, especially DR and DQ, strongly co-occurred. For the cohort, immune exposure information was limited to CMV serostatus. Most CMV-associated TCR beta chains appeared to be HLA-restricted in a later analysis, and the HLA associations seemed to be driven largely by CMV exposure. A later genetic analysis associated a missense DCLRE1C variant with V-gene and J-gene trimming of TCR beta chains, and an independent cohort replicated the association. Compared with equally common non-associated chains, HLA-associated TCR beta chains in a later analysis were more clonally expanded and had lower generation probabilities. Because counts were too low, 15 or so rarely observed V segments, including chromosome 9 orphons, were excluded from the earlier analysis of some 590 of the donors. The classifier was reported to diagnose cytomegalovirus status with high specificity and sensitivity in both the original cohort and the validation cohort.

The TCR sequence derives from a woman in her thirties or forties in good health and CMV-seronegative. The material sequenced was PBMCs. The rearrangement joined TRBV18 to TRBJ1-1; the D gene is not confidently resolved. The nucleotide sequence reads TGTGCCAGCTCACCATCCCCGGAGATGAACACTGAAGCTTTCTTT. It translates as CASSPSPEMNTEAFF. Beyond the CDR3, the reference TRBV18 and TRBJ1-1 genes provide the residues; the full variable domain reads: NAGVMQNPRHLVRRRGQEARLRCSPMKGHSHVYWYRQLPEEGLKFMVYLQKENIIDESGMPKERFSAEFPKEGPSILRIQQVVRGDSAAYFCASSPSPEMNTEAFFGQGTRLTVV.